The clone carrying this TCR beta chain was observed a single time. Clones were sequenced by immunoSEQ multiplex PCR, and TCRdb holds only the in-frame ones, with some missing. The data hold 40,000 to 45,000 clones, with more than 75% observed a single time. Trimming shortened V by 2 bases and J by 4 bases, and 9 bases separated the two germline ends. CDR1 is GTSNPN, CDR2 SVGIG, per germline (reference sequence). The CDR3 covers 13 residues. The sample belongs to a study of PD-L1 blockade in urothelial cancer. The chain employs TRBV30 and TRBJ1-5; a weak D match, TRBD1 (6 bases). This TCR was recovered from a man in his 70s with urothelial cancer. The sample was PBMCs, taken around atezolizumab (anti-PD-L1) treatment. CDR3 in DNA: TGTGCCTGGAGTTCGGACAGAAATCAGCCCCAGCATTTT. Translated, it gives CAWSSDRNQPQHF.